A single sample gave rise to the 19 T cell receptor beta chains below, sequenced in a study of T cell responses to AZD1222 COVID-19 vaccine. TCRdb's copy holds only in-frame clones and misses some; the assay was immunoSEQ multiplex PCR. The profile shows tens of thousands of clones, 70% to 80% of them singletons. The source was peripheral blood, collected on day 0 of AZD1222 vaccination. The receptors originated from an adult in good health.

The chain uses TRBV25-1 and TRBJ1-2; 7 bases are a match to TRBD1. Trimming took 5 bases from V and 0 from J; bases not matched to a gene: 3. Germline CDR1 and CDR2: MGHDK and SYGVNS. This CDR3 is 14 amino acids long. The CDR3 here is CASSSGQANYGYTF. CDR3 in DNA: TGTGCCAGCAGTTCCGGACAGGCTAACTATGGCTACACCTTC.

The chain carries TRBV19 and TRBJ2-7; D call uncertain. The CDR3 loop spans 14 amino acids. Per germline, CDR1 LNHDA and CDR2 SQIVND (reference sequence). The V end lost 6 bases, the J end lost 3 bases, and 15 bases lay between the germline ends. The CDR3 DNA is TGTGCCAGTAGCTTCGGCGGCGGAGACTACGAGCAGTACTTC. Translated, it gives CASSFGGGDYEQYF. Looking up the rest from reference TRBV19 and TRBJ2-7 gives the full variable domain: DGGITQSPKYLFRKEGQNVTLSCEQNLNHDAMYWYRQDPGQGLRLIYYSQIVNDFQKGDIAEGYSVSREKKESFPLTVTSAQKNPTAFYLCASSFGGGDYEQYFGPGTRLTVT.

The V and J genes are TRBV21-1 and TRBJ2-3; the D call TRBD1 from the table was never checked on the DNA. TRBV21-1 is a known pseudogene. The CDR3 consists of 16 residues. As DNA, the CDR3 is TGTGCCAGCAGCAAAGAGGGGACAGTGAGCACAGATACGCAGTATTTT. Translating it yields CASSKEGTVSTDTQYF.

This chain links TRBV4-1 with TRBJ1-2; 11 bases match TRBD1. J gave up 8 bases and V 3 bases, and 2 bases lay outside the gene matches. The CDR3 is made up of 13 amino acids. Looked up from germline, CDR1 is MGHRA and CDR2 is YSYEKL. CDR3 bases: TGCGCCAGCAGCCAGGGGACAGGGGGAGGCTACACCTTC. It encodes CASSQGTGGGYTF.

The V call is TRBV7-2, the J call TRBJ2-1; 10 nucleotides line up with TRBD1. Trimming at V came to 6 bases and at J to 8 bases, leaving 7 bases not matched to a gene. This CDR3 comprises 14 residues. Germline V gene data show CDR1 as SGHTA and CDR2 as FQGNSA. CDR3 in amino acids: CASSRDRGEHEQFF. CDR3 sequence (DNA): TGTGCCAGCAGTCGGGACAGGGGTGAGCATGAGCAGTTCTTC.

The chain carries TRBV28 and TRBJ2-3; possibly TRBD1 for D (6 bases). The CDR3 runs to 15 residues. V dropped 4 bases and J dropped 4 bases, with 15 bases sitting between them. The germline CDR1 and CDR2 sequences are MDHEN and SYDVKM. CDR3 bases: TGTGCCAGCAGTTATAGACAGGTCGGTTCAGATACGCAGTATTTT. Its protein is CASSYRQVGSDTQYF.

The chain joins TRBV27 to TRBJ1-1, with 7 bases fitting TRBD1. The junction had 5 bases not matched to a gene; V was cut back by 3 bases and J by 4 bases. Per the germline V gene, CDR1 is MNHEY and CDR2 is SMNVEV (reference sequence). The CDR3 runs to 14 residues. CDR3 protein: CASSFRDSGTEAFF. The CDR3, as DNA: TGTGCCAGCAGTTTCCGGGACAGCGGCACTGAAGCTTTCTTT.

The chain is built from TRBV9 and TRBJ2-2; D is uncertain. This CDR3 spans 12 amino acids. V gave up 4 bases and J gave up 8 bases, with 9 bases separating them. Germline V gene lookup returns CDR1 SGDLS and CDR2 YYNGEE. The CDR3 here is CASSSLIGELFF. In DNA, the CDR3 is TGTGCCAGCAGCTCACTAATAGGGGAGCTGTTTTTT.

This clone came up a few times. Other DNA sequences of this sample code for an identical CDR3. This sequence joins TRBV7-9 and TRBJ1-1; 7 bases are shared with TRBD1. CDR1 is SEHNR and CDR2 is FQNEAQ in the germline V gene (reference sequence). The CDR3 consists of 13 residues. Germline trimming cut 2 bases from V and 5 bases from J; bases unmatched to any gene: 2. CDR3 in amino acids: CASSLQGGTEAFF. DNA of the CDR3: TGTGCCAGCAGCTTACAGGGGGGGACTGAAGCTTTCTTT.

V is TRBV19 and J is TRBJ2-2; 13 nucleotides align to TRBD2. Germline V gene lookup returns CDR1 LNHDA and CDR2 SQIVND (reference sequence). This CDR3 has 17 amino acids. The ends lost 5 bases at V and 4 bases at J; junction bases unmatched: 7. This chain's CDR3 is CASSWPGLAGSTGELFF. The CDR3 bases are TGTGCCAGTAGTTGGCCGGGACTAGCGGGGAGCACCGGGGAGCTGTTTTTT.

The rearrangement links TRBV18 to TRBJ2-1; 10 bases agree with TRBD2. V shed 6 bases and J 4 bases; nucleotides not matched to a gene: 6. The CDR3 runs 15 residues. Germline CDR1 is KGHSH and CDR2 is LQKENI. For the CDR3, the DNA is TGTGCCAGCTCCCCGACTAGCGGGCCTTACAATGAGCAGTTCTTC. It yields the protein CASSPTSGPYNEQFF.

This chain links TRBV10-3 with TRBJ2-1; 7 nucleotides align to TRBD1. After removal of 7 bases from V and 0 bases from J, the junction contained 3 bases not matched to a gene. The CDR3 has 14 residues. Germline CDR1 is ENHRY and CDR2 is SYGVKD. The CDR3 coding sequence is TGTGCCATCACCAGGGACAGCTCCTACAATGAGCAGTTCTTC. Encoded protein: CAITRDSSYNEQFF.

The count of this clone is one. The chain joins TRBV7-9 to TRBJ1-2; D is uncertain. From germline, CDR1 is SEHNR and CDR2 FQNEAQ (reference sequence). This CDR3 spans 13 amino acids. Trimming stripped 6 bases from V and 0 bases from J, with 8 bases between. For the CDR3, the DNA is TGTGCCAGCAGTCCAGCAGCTAACTATGGCTACACCTTC. Residues: CASSPAANYGYTF.

The chain uses TRBV5-4 and TRBJ2-3; the match to TRBD1 covers 8 bases. V lost 2 bases to trimming and J lost 3 bases; unmatched junction nucleotides: 5. The CDR3 loop spans 15 amino acids. Germline V gene lookup returns CDR1 SGHNT and CDR2 YYREEE (reference sequence). As DNA, the CDR3 is TGTGCCAGCAGCTTAGGACAGGGATGGACAGATACGCAGTATTTT. As protein: CASSLGQGWTDTQYF.

In nucleotides, the CDR3 is TGTGCCAGCAGCTTGCGGGGCGGAGCCTACAATGAGCAGTTCTTC. It translates to CASSLRGGAYNEQFF. This rearrangement joins TRBV7-2 to TRBJ2-1, with a weak D call TRBD2 (6 bases). The CDR3 has 15 residues. Deletions cut 3 bases from V and 2 bases from J, with 11 bases between. Per the germline V gene, CDR1 is SGHTA and CDR2 is FQGNSA.

The chain joins TRBV6-6 to TRBJ1-2, with 7 bases identical to TRBD1. The CDR3 covers 13 residues. Germline values: CDR1 MNHNY, CDR2 SVGAGI (reference sequence). V lost 5 bases to trimming and J lost 4 bases; unmatched junction nucleotides: 4. The CDR3 nucleotides read TGTGCCAGCAGTAATGGACAGGCCTATGGCTACACCTTC. Translated, it gives CASSNGQAYGYTF.

This clone was found a few times. The chain combines TRBV6-5 with TRBJ2-6; D gene ambiguous. Germline CDR1 and CDR2: MNHEY and SVGAGI. The CDR3 is made up of 13 amino acids. Trimming removed 6 bases from V and 0 bases from J, with 3 bases in between. In DNA, the CDR3 is TGTGCCAGCAGAGACTCTGGGGCCAACGTCCTGACTTTC. Its translation: CASRDSGANVLTF.

The chain employs TRBV2 and TRBJ2-5; TRBD2 matches 11 bases. The J segment lost 0 bases and the V segment lost 7 bases, leaving 4 bases of the junction unmatched. CDR3 length equals 15 residues. Germline loops: CDR1 SNHLY, CDR2 FYNNEI. CDR3 sequence reads: CASNLLAGDQETQYF. The CDR3 DNA reads as TGTGCCAGCAACTTACTAGCGGGGGACCAAGAGACCCAGTACTTC.

A remark on this clone: The identical CDR3 is also encoded by other nucleotide sequences in the sample. V gene TRBV28 combines with J gene TRBJ1-5; D unresolved. This CDR3 spans 14 amino acids. From germline, CDR1 is MDHEN and CDR2 SYDVKM. Deletions cut 4 bases from V and 1 base from J, with 8 bases between. CDR3 nucleotide sequence: TGTGCCAGCAGTTCTGGAGGGAGCAATCAGCCCCAGCATTTT. Its protein is CASSSGGSNQPQHF. The complete variable domain, with remaining parts taken from reference TRBV28 and TRBJ1-5, reads DVKVTQSSRYLVKRTGEKVFLECVQDMDHENMFWYRQDPGLGLRLIYFSYDVKMKEKGDIPEGYSVSREKKERFSLILESASTNQTSMYLCASSSGGSNQPQHFGDGTRLSIL.